This T cell receptor (beta chain) was retrieved from a study of OX40 agonist ivuxolimab in advanced cancers. In the study overall: Patients were treated with ivuxolimab, an agonistic anti-OX40 (CD134) antibody. The diagnoses of dose-escalation patients were hepatocellular carcinoma, melanoma, renal cell or head and neck cancer. Patient treatment consisted of intravenous ivuxolimab administration every 2 weeks at 0.01 to 10 mg/kg.

Study-level findings and limits: Dosing at 0.1 to 3.0 mg/kg was accompanied by clonal expansion of CD4+ and CD8+ blood T cells by week 6.

Details on this clone: The antigen remains unidentified.

Per the germline V gene, CDR1 is SEHNR and CDR2 is FQNEAQ (reference sequence). This CDR3 has 15 amino acids. Trimming stripped 5 bases from V and 2 bases from J, with 15 bases between. Sequenced by immunoSEQ multiplex PCR; TCRdb stores in-frame clones only, minus some. The sample consists of approximately 6,300 clones, about 80% of them appearing once. The rearrangement joins TRBV7-9 to TRBJ1-2; weak D call: TRBD1 (6 bases). This sequence originates from an adult with an advanced solid tumor such as melanoma, head and neck, liver or kidney cancer. The source was CD4+ or CD8+ T cells sorted from blood, collected in a trial of the OX40 agonist ivuxolimab. The CDR3 loop reads CASSPPGQMNYGYTF. For the CDR3, the DNA is TGTGCCAGCAGCCCGCCCGGACAGATGAACTATGGCTACACCTTC.